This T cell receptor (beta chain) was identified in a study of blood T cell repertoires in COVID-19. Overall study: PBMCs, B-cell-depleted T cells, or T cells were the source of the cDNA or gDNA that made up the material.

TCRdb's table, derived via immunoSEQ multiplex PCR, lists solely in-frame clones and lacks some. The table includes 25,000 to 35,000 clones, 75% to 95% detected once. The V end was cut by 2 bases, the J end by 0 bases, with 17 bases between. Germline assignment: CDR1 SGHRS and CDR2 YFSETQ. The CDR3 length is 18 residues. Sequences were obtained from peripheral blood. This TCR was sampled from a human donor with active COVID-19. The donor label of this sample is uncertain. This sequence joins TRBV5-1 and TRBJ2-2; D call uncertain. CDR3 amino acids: CASSFGGNLRTNTGELFF. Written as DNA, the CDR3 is TGCGCCAGCAGCTTCGGCGGAAACCTTAGAACGAACACCGGGGAGCTGTTTTTT.